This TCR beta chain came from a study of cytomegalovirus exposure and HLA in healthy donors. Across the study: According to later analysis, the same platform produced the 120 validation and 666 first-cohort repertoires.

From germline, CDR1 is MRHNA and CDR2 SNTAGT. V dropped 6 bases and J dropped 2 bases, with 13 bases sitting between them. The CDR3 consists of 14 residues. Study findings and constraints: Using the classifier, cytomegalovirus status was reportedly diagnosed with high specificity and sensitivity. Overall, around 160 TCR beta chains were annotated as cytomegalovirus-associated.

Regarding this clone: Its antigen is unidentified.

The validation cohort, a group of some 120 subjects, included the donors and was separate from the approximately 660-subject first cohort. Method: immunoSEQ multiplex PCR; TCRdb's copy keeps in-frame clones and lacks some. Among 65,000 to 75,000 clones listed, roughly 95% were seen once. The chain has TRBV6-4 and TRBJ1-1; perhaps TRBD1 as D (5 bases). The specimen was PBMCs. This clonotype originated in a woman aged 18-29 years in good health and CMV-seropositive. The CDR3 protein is CASRFQGINTEAFF. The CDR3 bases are TGTGCCAGCAGGTTCCAGGGTATTAACACTGAAGCTTTCTTT.